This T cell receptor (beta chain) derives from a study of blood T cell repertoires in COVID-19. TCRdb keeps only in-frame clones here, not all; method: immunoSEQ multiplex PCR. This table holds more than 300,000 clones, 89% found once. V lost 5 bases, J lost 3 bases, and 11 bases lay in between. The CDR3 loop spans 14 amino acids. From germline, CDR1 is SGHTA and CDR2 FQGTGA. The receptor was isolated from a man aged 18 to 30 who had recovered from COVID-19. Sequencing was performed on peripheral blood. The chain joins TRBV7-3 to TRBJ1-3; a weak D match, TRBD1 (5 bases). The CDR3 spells CASSPGQGGNTIYF. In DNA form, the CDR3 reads TGTGCCAGCAGCCCAGGTCAGGGTGGAAACACCATATATTTT. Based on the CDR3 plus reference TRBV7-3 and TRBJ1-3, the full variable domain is GAGVSQTPSNKVTEKGKYVELRCDPISGHTALYWYRQSLGQGPEFLIYFQGTGAADDSGLPNDRFFAVRPEGSVSTLKIQRTERGDSAVYLCASSPGQGGNTIYFGEGSWLTVV.